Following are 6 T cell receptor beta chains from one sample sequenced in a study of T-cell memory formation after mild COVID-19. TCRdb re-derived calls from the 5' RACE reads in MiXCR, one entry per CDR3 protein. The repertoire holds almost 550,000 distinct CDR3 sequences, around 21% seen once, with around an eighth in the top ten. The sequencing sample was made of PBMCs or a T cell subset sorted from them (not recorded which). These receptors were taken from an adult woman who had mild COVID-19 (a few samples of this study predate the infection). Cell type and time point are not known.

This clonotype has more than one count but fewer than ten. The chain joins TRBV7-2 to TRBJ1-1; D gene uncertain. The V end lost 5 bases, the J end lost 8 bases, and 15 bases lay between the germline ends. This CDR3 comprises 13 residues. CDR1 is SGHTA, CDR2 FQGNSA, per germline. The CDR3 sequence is CASSRTGGSEAFF. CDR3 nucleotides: TGTGCCAGCAGCCGCACGGGCGGGAGCGAAGCTTTCTTT.

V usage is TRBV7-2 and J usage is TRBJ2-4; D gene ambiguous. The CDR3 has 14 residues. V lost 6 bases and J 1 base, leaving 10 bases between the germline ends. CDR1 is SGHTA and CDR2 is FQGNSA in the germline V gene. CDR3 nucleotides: TGTGCCAGCAGTTATACAGATGCCAAAAACATTCAGTACTTC. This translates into CASSYTDAKNIQYF.

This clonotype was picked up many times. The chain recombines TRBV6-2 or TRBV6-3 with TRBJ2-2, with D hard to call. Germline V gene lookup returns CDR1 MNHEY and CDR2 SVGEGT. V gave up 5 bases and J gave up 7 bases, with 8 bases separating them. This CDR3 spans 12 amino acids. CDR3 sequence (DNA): TGTGCCAGCAGTGGGTTTGGCGGGGAGCTGTTTTTT. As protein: CASSGFGGELFF.

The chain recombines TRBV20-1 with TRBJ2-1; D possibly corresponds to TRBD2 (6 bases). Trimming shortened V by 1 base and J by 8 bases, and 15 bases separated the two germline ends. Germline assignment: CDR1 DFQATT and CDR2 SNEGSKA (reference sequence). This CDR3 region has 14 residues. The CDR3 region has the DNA TGCAGTGCTAGAGGCGAGGGAGGATTATATGAGCAGTTCTTC. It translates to CSARGEGGLYEQFF.

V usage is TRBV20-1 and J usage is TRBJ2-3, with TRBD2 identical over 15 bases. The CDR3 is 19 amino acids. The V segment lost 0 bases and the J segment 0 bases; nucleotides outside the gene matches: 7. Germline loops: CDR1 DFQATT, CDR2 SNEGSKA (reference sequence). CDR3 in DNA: TGCAGTGCTAGAGATCCCCTGGGACTAGCGGGGGGCAGCACAGATACGCAGTATTTT. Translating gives CSARDPLGLAGGSTDTQYF.

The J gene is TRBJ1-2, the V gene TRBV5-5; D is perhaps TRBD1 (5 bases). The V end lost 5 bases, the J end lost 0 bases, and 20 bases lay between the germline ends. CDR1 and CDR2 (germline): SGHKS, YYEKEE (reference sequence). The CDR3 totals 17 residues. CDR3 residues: CASSPRLTGTSNYGYTF. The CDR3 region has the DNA TGTGCCAGCAGTCCGAGACTTACCGGGACGTCTAACTATGGCTACACCTTC. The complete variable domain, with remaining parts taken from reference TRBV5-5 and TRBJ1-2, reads DAGVTQSPTHLIKTRGQQVTLRCSPISGHKSVSWYQQVLGQGPQFIFQYYEKEERGRGNFPDRFSARQFPNYSSELNVNALLLGDSALYLCASSPRLTGTSNYGYTFGSGTRLTVV.